The clone carrying this TCR beta chain was recorded many times. Its antigen is currently unknown. The data belong to a study of beta chain features in type 1 diabetes. Since all of the isolated RNA was reverse transcribed, expressed TCRB transcripts were what got sequenced. Here immunoSEQ multiplex PCR was the method, and the copy in TCRdb shows in-frame clones only, minus some. The data contain 250,000 to 300,000 clones, roughly 8% of them singletons. CD45RO/CCR7/CD25/CD127/CD95/CD27 staining was used to isolate CD4+ naive, central memory, regulatory and stem cell-like memory cells by sorting. Sorted populations all had greater than 95% purity. V lost 3 bases to trimming and J lost 9 bases; unmatched junction nucleotides: 8. There are 16 residues in the CDR3. Germline-derived CDR1 and CDR2 are LGHNA and YSLEER. Study-wide results and limits: Among patients, naive, central memory and Treg TCRB repertoires appeared more similar than among healthy donors. For TCRB rearrangement, an influence of HLA type remained unresolved here.

The chain joins TRBV4-3 to TRBJ2-1; TRBD2 matches at 13 bases. The sequenced sample was central memory CD4+ T cells from blood. The source of this sequence is a woman between 18 and 29 years old in good health. The CDR3, as DNA: TGCGCCAGCAGCCACAAACTAGCGGGAGGGCCGGTTGAGCAGTTCTTC. Translating gives CASSHKLAGGPVEQFF.